This T cell receptor (beta chain) came from a study of T cell responses to AZD1222 COVID-19 vaccine. General study points: Seropositive status at baseline applied to only six AZD1222 recipients. With dominance at 160-218 and 743-854, vaccine-associated CD4 TCRs spanned spike. Clonal diversity may have been underestimated in mostly white British donors.

The CDR3 has 16 amino acids. In this sample, this clone turned up a few times. Its antigen is undetermined. Assay: immunoSEQ multiplex PCR; the TCRdb copy retains only in-frame clones and omits some. The sample lists 120,000 or so clones; around 88% were seen once. The chain combines TRBV21-1 with TRBJ1-4; the D call TRBD1 from the table was never checked on the DNA. TRBV21-1 is a pseudogene segment. Material: peripheral blood, obtained on day 0 of MenACWY control vaccination. This clonotype was obtained from an adult in good health. CDR3 loop: CASSKKEDRGFEKLFF. In DNA, the CDR3 is TGTGCCAGCAGCAAAAAAGAAGACAGGGGTTTTGAAAAACTGTTTTTT.